Below, 27 T cell receptor beta chains from the same sample are listed, as sequenced in a study of PD-L1 blockade in urothelial cancer (dated by TCRdb to 2017 to 2019). Library prep was done by the immunoSEQ multiplex PCR assay. In its TCRdb copy, this immuneACCESS table keeps in-frame sequences only and misses some clones. Where compared with another copy, unresolved V genes explain less than half of these, and the others have no known cause. For this sample there are around 100,000 clones; over 75% appear just once. The ten most abundant clones make up about 2% of the sample. Per the publication, the time point label means: pretreatment peripheral blood. Sequencing was performed on PBMCs, taken around atezolizumab (anti-PD-L1) treatment. These receptors were taken from a man aged 55-75 years with urothelial cancer.

CDR3 in amino acids: CASSWEGTGDYGYTF. DNA of the CDR3: TGTGCCAGCAGCTGGGAGGGGACAGGGGATTATGGCTACACCTTC. The rearrangement uses TRBV5-6 and TRBJ1-2; TRBD1 matches 10 bases. After removal of 3 bases from V and 5 bases from J, the junction contained 7 bases not matched to a gene. Germline V gene lookup returns CDR1 SGHDT and CDR2 YYEEEE. There are 15 residues in the CDR3.

The rearrangement links TRBV4-1 to TRBJ2-1; D uncertain. Germline loops: CDR1 MGHRA, CDR2 YSYEKL. This CDR3 comprises 16 residues. Trimming pared 1 base from V and 9 bases from J, leaving 19 bases between. CDR3 DNA sequence: TGCGCCAGCAGCCAAGGAGAGCTGAGTCCTTTTGTTGAGCAGTTCTTC. Its protein is CASSQGELSPFVEQFF.

The gene calls are TRBV9 and TRBJ2-7; a possible D gene is TRBD1 (6 bases). The CDR3 totals 14 residues. Germline V gene sequence: CDR1 SGDLS, CDR2 YYNGEE. The V end was cut by 7 bases, the J end by 0 bases, with 14 bases between. DNA of the CDR3: TGTGCCAGCGCCCTGACAGGAGTCTCCTACGAGCAGTACTTC. This translates into CASALTGVSYEQYF.

The V and J genes are TRBV28 and TRBJ1-5; 7 positions agree with TRBD1. V dropped 5 bases and J dropped 2; count of bases not matched to a gene: 15. This CDR3 region has 18 residues. Per germline, CDR1 MDHEN and CDR2 SYDVKM. CDR3 amino acids: CASSQDRFGGYRNQPQHF. CDR3 coding DNA: TGTGCCAGCAGTCAGGACAGGTTTGGGGGGTACCGCAATCAGCCCCAGCATTTT.

The chain carries TRBV5-4 and TRBJ2-3; 8 nucleotides match TRBD1. The CDR3 consists of 18 residues. Germline CDR1 reads SGHNT; CDR2 reads YYREEE (reference sequence). Unmatched junction bases numbered 18, after V lost 4 bases and J lost 5 bases. The CDR3 nucleotides read TGTGCCAGCAGCGACCGGGACAGGCCAAGGGGGAGTGGAGATACGCAGTATTTT. Its protein product is CASSDRDRPRGSGDTQYF.

V usage is TRBV5-1 and J usage is TRBJ2-7; TRBD2 aligns across 10 bases. Germline loops: CDR1 SGHRS, CDR2 YFSETQ. V shed 4 bases and J 2 bases; nucleotides not matched to a gene: 18. The CDR3 is 19 amino acids. The CDR3 region is CASSPVGAGGPITAYEQYF. CDR3 in DNA: TGCGCCAGCAGCCCAGTCGGAGCGGGAGGGCCTATTACGGCCTACGAGCAGTACTTC.

V and J are TRBV7-6 and TRBJ2-5; D might be TRBD1 (5 bases). Germline V gene sequence: CDR1 SGHVS, CDR2 FNYEAQ. V was trimmed by 5 bases and J by 3 bases, leaving 13 bases between them. The CDR3 sequence is 14 residues long. This CDR3 reads CASSALQVKETQYF. The CDR3 nucleotides are TGTGCCAGCAGCGCCCTACAGGTGAAAGAGACCCAGTACTTC.

This chain uses TRBV11-1 with TRBJ2-4; the D gene is possibly TRBD1 (6 bases). CDR1 and CDR2 from the germline V gene are SGHAT and FQDESV (reference sequence). This CDR3 contains 17 residues. Trimming shortened V by 2 bases and J by 1 base, and 15 bases separated the two germline ends. This chain's CDR3 is CASSLNHGTSAKNIQYF. CDR3 in DNA: TGTGCCAGCAGCTTAAATCACGGGACATCCGCCAAAAACATTCAGTACTTC.

This clone was seen a few times. The rearrangement joins TRBV7-2 to TRBJ2-2, with no clear D. In germline, CDR1 is SGHTA, CDR2 FQGNSA. Between the trimmed V and J ends, which lost 5 bases and 3 bases, there was a span of 4 bases. The CDR3 spans 12 residues. CDR3 sequence: CASSPYTGELFF. The CDR3 coding sequence is TGTGCCAGCAGCCCCTACACCGGGGAGCTGTTTTTT.

The chain combines TRBV7-9 with TRBJ2-3, with D possibly TRBD2 on 5 matching bases. V dropped 5 bases and J dropped 1 base, with 10 bases sitting between them. The CDR3 sequence is 14 residues long. The germline gives CDR1 SEHNR, CDR2 FQNEAQ (reference sequence). For the CDR3, the DNA is TGTGCCAGCAGCCGGGCGGAGGGCACAGATACGCAGTATTTT. Its translation is CASSRAEGTDTQYF.

The chain employs TRBV6-6 and TRBJ1-4, with D possibly TRBD1 on 5 matching bases. Germline CDR1 and CDR2: MNHNY and SVGAGI (reference sequence). Trimming stripped 2 bases from V and 13 bases from J, with 17 bases between. CDR3 size: 14 residues. As DNA, the CDR3 is TGTGCCAGCAGTTACCTAGGGTCCGGGGGACGACTGTTTTTT. Protein: CASSYLGSGGRLFF.

V and J are TRBV18 and TRBJ1-1, with 9 positions matching TRBD1. J lost 7 bases, V lost 0 bases, and 12 bases had no gene match. The CDR3 totals 17 residues. The germline CDR1 and CDR2 sequences are KGHSH and LQKENI. CDR3 in DNA: TGTGCCAGCTCACCACCTTCTGTTGGACAGGGGATTGGTGAAGCTTTCTTT. Amino acids: CASSPPSVGQGIGEAFF.

This chain joins TRBV5-4 and TRBJ2-5, with D perhaps matching TRBD2 (6 bases). With 4 bases removed from V and 4 bases from J, the gap between germline ends came to 11 bases. This CDR3 contains 13 residues. Germline assignment: CDR1 SGHNT and CDR2 YYREEE (reference sequence). The CDR3 sequence: CASSGTAPETQYF. CDR3 sequence (DNA): TGTGCCAGCAGCGGGACTGCCCCAGAGACCCAGTACTTC.

The chain has TRBV5-5 and TRBJ1-1; D is unclear. This CDR3 is built from 14 residues. Trimming stripped 0 bases from V and 4 bases from J, with 10 bases between. Looked up from germline, CDR1 is SGHKS and CDR2 is YYEKEE (reference sequence). The CDR3 DNA reads as TGTGCCAGCAGCTTGGAGGGAGGGAGCACTGAAGCTTTCTTT. This translates into CASSLEGGSTEAFF.

The chain recombines TRBV11-3 with TRBJ1-2; 9 positions match TRBD1. The CDR3 length is 15 residues. The ends lost 5 bases at V and 4 bases at J; junction bases unmatched: 8. Germline V gene data show CDR1 as SGHNT and CDR2 as YENEEA. The CDR3 nucleotides read TGTGCCAGCAGCCCCCGGGACAGGGAGTTCTATGGCTACACCTTC. Amino acids: CASSPRDREFYGYTF.

The rearrangement joins TRBV7-8 to TRBJ2-4; D might be TRBD2 (6 bases). CDR3 length equals 15 residues. Trimming pared 1 base from V and 8 bases from J, leaving 15 bases between. Per germline, CDR1 SGHVS and CDR2 FQNEAQ. CDR3 nucleotide sequence: TGTGCCAGCAGCTTAGAGGGGACTGCCGGCGACATTCAGTACTTC. It yields the protein CASSLEGTAGDIQYF.

The chain is built from TRBV5-4 and TRBJ2-5, with D possibly being TRBD1 (5 bases). Germline V gives CDR1 SGHNT, CDR2 YYREEE (reference sequence). Trimming pared 0 bases from V and 3 bases from J, leaving 9 bases between. CDR3 length: 14 residues. CDR3 protein: CASSLVGREETQYF. The CDR3 DNA follows: TGTGCCAGCAGCTTGGTCGGCAGGGAAGAGACCCAGTACTTC.

Only one count was recorded for this clone. The V and J genes are TRBV5-4 and TRBJ2-5; 14 positions agree with TRBD2. The CDR3 spans 18 residues. CDR1 and CDR2 (germline): SGHNT, YYREEE (reference sequence). V dropped 1 base and J dropped 4; count of bases not matched to a gene: 9. The CDR3 bases are TGTGCCAGCAGCTTGAACCGACTAGCGGGGGGGTCGGGAGAGACCCAGTACTTC. Its translation: CASSLNRLAGGSGETQYF.

The V call is TRBV9, the J call TRBJ1-5, with 7 bases that match TRBD1. J gave up 7 bases and V 4 bases, and 8 bases lay outside the gene matches. Germline V gene lookup returns CDR1 SGDLS and CDR2 YYNGEE. The CDR3 totals 14 residues. The CDR3, as DNA: TGTGCCAGCAGCCCGACAGGGTTGGGGCAGCCCCAGCATTTT. It is translated as CASSPTGLGQPQHF.

There are a few counts of this clone. CDR3 bases: TGTGCCAGCAGCTATGGGACACCGAAACAAGAGACCCAGTACTTC. It is translated as CASSYGTPKQETQYF. The chain couples TRBV7-3 to TRBJ2-5; weak D call: TRBD1 (6 bases). CDR3 length equals 15 residues. V lost 4 bases and J 2 bases, leaving 14 bases between the germline ends. Germline V CDR1 and CDR2: SGHTA, FQGTGA.

CDR3 protein: CASSPGQGLHAFF. In DNA, the CDR3 is TGCGCCAGCAGCCCGGGACAGGGGTTGCATGCTTTCTTT. The chain uses TRBV5-1 and TRBJ1-1, with 10 bases that match TRBD1. Per germline, CDR1 SGHRS and CDR2 YFSETQ. The CDR3 extends over 13 amino acids. V was pared by 4 bases and J by 11 bases, with 8 bases of the junction left unmatched. The full variable domain, rest sourced from reference TRBV5-1 and TRBJ1-1, is KAGVTQTPRYLIKTRGQQVTLSCSPISGHRSVSWYQQTPGQGLQFLFEYFSETQRNKGNFPGRFSGRQFSNSRSEMNVSTLELGDSALYLCASSPGQGLHAFFGQGTRLTVV.

This clone appeared a single time. This chain joins TRBV6-5 and TRBJ2-3; 7 bases agree with TRBD1. The CDR3 has 13 residues. V lost 5 bases and J lost 5; bases outside the gene matches: 4. Germline CDR1 and CDR2: MNHEY and SVGAGI. The CDR3 nucleotides read TGTGCCAGCAGTGGGACAGTCCTAGATACGCAGTATTTT. It translates to CASSGTVLDTQYF.

This clone was recorded only once. This chain uses TRBV7-9 with TRBJ2-3; the D gene is possibly TRBD2 (5 bases). Germline V gives CDR1 SEHNR, CDR2 FQNEAQ (reference sequence). V was clipped by 6 bases and J by 0 bases, with 16 bases between them. The CDR3 spans 16 residues. The CDR3 reads CASSPPGSVSTDTQYF. CDR3 DNA sequence: TGTGCCAGCAGTCCCCCGGGTAGCGTGAGCACAGATACGCAGTATTTT.

The chain couples TRBV2 to TRBJ2-7, with TRBD2 matching over 10 bases. Per germline, CDR1 SNHLY and CDR2 FYNNEI. V shed 6 bases, J shed 6 bases, and the junction held 11 bases outside the gene matches. The CDR3 consists of 15 residues. The CDR3 here is CASRELLAGVGEQYF. The CDR3 DNA sequence: TGTGCCAGCAGGGAACTCCTAGCGGGAGTCGGCGAGCAGTACTTC.

V usage is TRBV5-1 and J usage is TRBJ2-3; 10 bases match TRBD2. This CDR3 contains 15 residues. CDR1 SGHRS and CDR2 YFSETQ come from the germline V gene. Trimming took 4 bases from V and 7 from J; bases not matched to a gene: 9. CDR3 nucleotide sequence: TGCGCCAGCAGCCCTTCTCTAGCGGGAGTAAATACGCAGTATTTT. Translated: CASSPSLAGVNTQYF.

The chain recombines TRBV30 with TRBJ2-7; D uncertain. The germline gives CDR1 GTSNPN, CDR2 SVGIG (reference sequence). Trimming pared 6 bases from V and 0 bases from J, leaving 15 bases between. The CDR3 is made up of 14 amino acids. The CDR3 protein is CACPNRLNSYEQYF. For the CDR3, the DNA is TGTGCCTGTCCGAACAGATTAAACTCCTACGAGCAGTACTTC.

The rearrangement joins TRBV5-1 to TRBJ1-2; tentative D call: TRBD1 (5 bases). Deletions cut 5 bases from V and 5 bases from J, with 22 bases between. Germline CDR1 reads SGHRS; CDR2 reads YFSETQ. The length of the CDR3 is 16 residues. CDR3 bases: TGCGCCAGCAGGGGACTCGACAGCATCAGCGGGTATGGCTACACCTTC. As protein: CASRGLDSISGYGYTF. Combining the CDR3 with reference TRBV5-1 and TRBJ1-2 gives the whole variable domain KAGVTQTPRYLIKTRGQQVTLSCSPISGHRSVSWYQQTPGQGLQFLFEYFSETQRNKGNFPGRFSGRQFSNSRSEMNVSTLELGDSALYLCASRGLDSISGYGYTFGSGTRLTVV.